A selection of T cell receptor beta chains follows, all from one sample in a study of T cells in localized non-small cell lung cancer. The method was immunoSEQ multiplex PCR; TCRdb's version includes in-frame clones alone and lacks a portion of them. The table lists approximately 83,000 clones, around 90% of them singletons. Material: peripheral blood, obtained before any cancer treatment. The receptors originated from a woman aged 40 to 75 with stage I squamous cell lung carcinoma. Both conserved end residues are part of each CDR3. D genes are given only for firm matches. A clone size is listed for some rows: how often the clone was seen (once, few, many), or a class if it is expanded.

j_call cdr3_length clone_size v_call d_call cdr3_aa
TRBJ1-2 16 NA TRBV7-2 NA CASSPSGTELFYGYTF
TRBJ1-4 15 NA TRBV19 TRBD1 CASSVPTGNNEKLFF
TRBJ2-7 12 NA TRBV7-2 NA CASSLVGEEQYF
TRBJ2-5 15 NA TRBV30 NA CAWSVSGAPVETQYF
TRBJ1-1 14 many TRBV19 NA CASSPLTVNTEAFF
TRBJ2-3 15 NA TRBV9 NA CASSARGSPTDTQYF
TRBJ2-6 16 NA TRBV5-4 TRBD1 CASSLETGSGANVLTF
TRBJ1-1 15 NA TRBV5-4 NA CASNRDGGFNTEAFF
TRBJ1-1 13 NA TRBV2 TRBD1 CASLRQGDTEAFF
TRBJ2-3 15 NA TRBV9 TRBD1 CASSGGQGGTDTQYF